Following are 2 T cell receptor beta chains from one sample sequenced in a study of control samples from healthy donors and cancer patients. Clones were sequenced by immunoSEQ multiplex PCR, and TCRdb holds only the in-frame ones, with some missing. Of roughly 100,000 clones detected, around 89% appear once; the ten largest clones hold about a fifth. The specimen sequenced was PBMCs. The receptors derive from a man aged 60 to 69 with lung cancer.

V usage is TRBV3-1 (or the pseudogene TRBV3-2) and J usage is TRBJ2-5; 11 nucleotides match TRBD2. The trim removed 4 bases at V and 4 bases at J, leaving 8 bases unmatched. The germline V gene has CDR1 LGHDT and CDR2 YNNKEL (reference sequence). There are 16 residues in the CDR3. CDR3 bases: TGTGCCAGCAGCCCGTCACTAGCGGGGGTTGGAGAGACCCAGTACTTC. Protein product: CASSPSLAGVGETQYF.

This clone showed up just a few times. V and J are TRBV18 and TRBJ1-1, with a tentative D call TRBD1 (5 bases). The V end lost 6 bases, the J end lost 2 bases, and 13 bases lay between the germline ends. Germline V lookup: CDR1 KGHSH, CDR2 LQKENI. This CDR3 contains 14 residues. As DNA, the CDR3 is TGTGCCAGCTCGAGTATTGACAGTAACACTGAAGCTTTCTTT. The encoded protein is CASSSIDSNTEAFF.